This TCR beta chain was sequenced for a study of T cells after yellow fever vaccination. The CDR3 has 15 amino acids. The germline V gene encodes CDR1 GTSNPN and CDR2 SVGIG (reference sequence). Trimming cost V 1 base and J 5 bases; bases outside gene matches: 5. This clonotype occurred a few times. Its matching antigen is unknown. Production of TCR cDNA was by 5'RACE template switching, which also added a universal primer site and UMIs. MiXCR was run by TCRdb on the 5' RACE reads, yielding one entry per CDR3 protein. The data contain 120,000 or so distinct CDR3 sequences, about 15% of them singletons. Study conclusions and caveats: Reappearance after the booster was observed for most primary-vaccination clones (about 97% CD4, more than 70% CD8).

The rearrangement links TRBV30 to TRBJ2-3; 11 nucleotides agree with TRBD1. This clonotype originated in a man aged 18 to 29 who received the YFV17D yellow fever vaccine. The material sequenced was CD8+ T cells sorted from PBMCs, taken 5 days after the yellow fever booster vaccination. The DNA for the CDR3 is TGTGCCTGGAGTGGTGGACAGGGGGCGAGAGATACGCAGTATTTT. Amino acids: CAWSGGQGARDTQYF.